Sequencing of this T cell receptor beta chain was carried out in a study of blood T cell repertoires in COVID-19. Study details: From the United States, Italy and Spain came samples of acute and convalescent COVID-19.

Clones were sequenced by immunoSEQ multiplex PCR, and TCRdb holds only the in-frame ones, with some missing. The table records about 400,000 clones, about 88% of them present only once. V trimming: 0 bases; J trimming: 2 bases; junction bases outside the gene matches: 5. Looked up from germline, CDR1 is MNHEY and CDR2 is SVGAGI. This CDR3 has 16 residues. The chain uses TRBV6-5 and TRBJ1-1; 8 bases are shared with TRBD1. This clonotype was sampled from a human donor in a cohort sampled during active COVID-19. Sequencing used peripheral blood. CDR3 DNA sequence: TGTGCCAGCAGTTACTCCGGGACAGGACTAAACACTGAAGCTTTCTTT. This codes for CASSYSGTGLNTEAFF.